The 11 T cell receptor beta chains given below trace back to one sample, sequenced in a study of vaccination and CD4 T cells after COVID-19. Treatment reported: roughly 10-day PBMC culture with coronavirus spike peptide pools or control peptides (ViraFEST assay). Cultured CD4+ T-cell DNA underwent Oncomine TCR Beta short-read sequencing. MiXCR, run by TCRdb on the PCR reads, gives a single entry per CDR3 protein. The sample consists of about 25,000 distinct CDR3 sequences, 49% of them appearing once. Antigens of these TCRs are unknown. Sequences were obtained from CD4+ T cells from blood, cultured in vitro. The origin of the receptors is a human donor who had recovered from COVID-19.

This clonotype has a handful of counts. The rearrangement links TRBV24-1 to TRBJ1-5, with TRBD1 matching 7 bases. The germline CDR1 and CDR2 sequences are KGHDR and SFDVKD. V was clipped by 3 bases and J by 4 bases; unmatched bases: 14. The CDR3 length is 18 residues. DNA for the CDR3: TGTGCCACCAGTGATCCGACCGCGCGACAGGGCGGTAATCAGCCCCAGCATTTT. As protein: CATSDPTARQGGNQPQHF.

In its sample, this clonotype was seen a few times. V usage is TRBV6-1 and J usage is TRBJ2-2; D is possibly TRBD2 (5 bases). Looked up from germline, CDR1 is MNHNS and CDR2 is SASEGT. The CDR3 is 16 residues long. V dropped 6 bases and J dropped 4 bases, with 18 bases sitting between them. CDR3 sequence: CASRPNRGLATGELFF. As DNA, the CDR3 is TGTGCCAGCAGGCCTAACCGAGGGTTGGCCACCGGGGAGCTGTTTTTT.

The chain has TRBV7-9 and TRBJ1-5, with a tentative D call TRBD1 (6 bases). The CDR3 consists of 15 residues. Germline V lookup: CDR1 SEHNR, CDR2 FQNEAQ (reference sequence). Trimming pared 5 bases from V and 9 bases from J, leaving 20 bases between. CDR3 nucleotides: TGTGCCAGCAGCCCACAGGGTGACGCACTAGGGCCCCAGCATTTT. Its protein is CASSPQGDALGPQHF.

This clonotype was seen more than once but under ten times. This chain links TRBV7-2 with TRBJ2-7, with 7 bases matching TRBD2. Germline V CDR1 and CDR2: SGHTA, FQGNSA. With 5 bases clipped from V and 6 bases from J, the junction kept 22 bases outside the gene matches. The CDR3 has 18 residues. The CDR3 loop reads CASSLERGGGPSWLEQYF. In nucleotides, the CDR3 is TGTGCCAGCAGCCTCGAGCGCGGGGGAGGTCCCTCGTGGCTCGAGCAGTACTTC.

This clonotype occurred a few times. The rearrangement uses TRBV7-6 and TRBJ2-2; D is unclear. Trimming removed 2 bases from V and 0 bases from J, with 13 bases in between. The CDR3 spans 17 residues. Germline V gene sequence: CDR1 SGHVS, CDR2 FNYEAQ. CDR3 loop: CASSLRQTYANTGELFF. CDR3 DNA: TGTGCCAGCAGCTTACGGCAGACCTATGCGAACACCGGGGAGCTGTTTTTT.

The chain combines TRBV24-1 with TRBJ2-2; 8 nucleotides match TRBD1. CDR3 length equals 17 residues. V gave up 0 bases and J gave up 4 bases; unmatched junction bases: 6. Looked up from germline, CDR1 is KGHDR and CDR2 is SFDVKD. In DNA form, the CDR3 reads TGTGCCACCAGTGATTTGGGACAGGGCTTGAGCACCGGGGAGCTGTTTTTT. Protein: CATSDLGQGLSTGELFF.

There are a few counts of this clonotype. The V call is TRBV29-1, the J call TRBJ2-5; D remains ambiguous. The CDR3 is 12 residues long. Per the germline V gene, CDR1 is SQVTM and CDR2 is ANQGSEA. V lost 4 bases and J 5 bases, leaving 11 bases between the germline ends. The CDR3 nucleotides read TGCAGCGTTGCAAGGGCGGAGGAGACCCAGTACTTC. The encoded protein is CSVARAEETQYF.

CDR3 loop: CASSEEVGGRGGADTQYF. The CDR3 nucleotides read TGTGCCAGCAGTGAAGAGGTCGGAGGCAGGGGAGGTGCAGATACGCAGTATTTT. The chain couples TRBV6-1 to TRBJ2-3; D may match TRBD1 or TRBD2 (6 bases each). V was cut by 1 base and J by 4 bases, with 21 bases left in between. This CDR3 region has 18 residues. CDR1 is MNHNS and CDR2 is SASEGT in the germline V gene.

This chain uses TRBV5-1 with TRBJ2-2, with a possible D match to TRBD1 (5 bases). CDR3 size: 14 residues. Germline CDR1 SGHRS, CDR2 YFSETQ. V was trimmed by 3 bases and J by 3 bases, leaving 9 bases between them. The CDR3 loop is CASSSQGHTGELFF. CDR3 sequence (DNA): TGCGCCAGCAGCTCCCAGGGCCACACCGGGGAGCTGTTTTTT.

The V gene is TRBV15, the J gene TRBJ2-3, with D possibly being TRBD1 (5 bases). Germline lookup yields CDR1 LNHNV and CDR2 YYDKDF (reference sequence). The CDR3 is 17 residues long. V was clipped by 1 base and J by 2 bases, with 16 bases between them. CDR3 DNA: TGTGCCACCAGCAGAGGTTGGCAGACAGCCCTCACAGATACGCAGTATTTT. It is translated as CATSRGWQTALTDTQYF.

Written as DNA, the CDR3 is TGCGCCAGCAGCCAAGATTCAGGGTTCTCCTACAATGAGCAGTTCTTC. This sequence encodes CASSQDSGFSYNEQFF. The chain is built from TRBV4-3 and TRBJ2-1; D might be TRBD1 (5 bases). The CDR3 runs to 16 residues. V was shortened by 0 bases and J by 0 bases, with 9 bases between the two germline ends. CDR1 is LGHNA, CDR2 YSLEER, per germline.